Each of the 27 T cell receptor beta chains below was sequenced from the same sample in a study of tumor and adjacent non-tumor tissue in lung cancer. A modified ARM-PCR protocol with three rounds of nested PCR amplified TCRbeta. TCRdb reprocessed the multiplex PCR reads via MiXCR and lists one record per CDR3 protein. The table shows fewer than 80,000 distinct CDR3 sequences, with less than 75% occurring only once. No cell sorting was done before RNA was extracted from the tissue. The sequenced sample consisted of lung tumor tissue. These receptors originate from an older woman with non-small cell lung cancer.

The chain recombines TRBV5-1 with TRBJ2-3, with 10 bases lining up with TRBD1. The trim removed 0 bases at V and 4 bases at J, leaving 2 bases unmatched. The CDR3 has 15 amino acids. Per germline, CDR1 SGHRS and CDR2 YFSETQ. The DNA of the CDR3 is TGCGCCAGCAGCTTGGTGACAGGGGGCGCAGATACGCAGTATTTT. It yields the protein CASSLVTGGADTQYF.

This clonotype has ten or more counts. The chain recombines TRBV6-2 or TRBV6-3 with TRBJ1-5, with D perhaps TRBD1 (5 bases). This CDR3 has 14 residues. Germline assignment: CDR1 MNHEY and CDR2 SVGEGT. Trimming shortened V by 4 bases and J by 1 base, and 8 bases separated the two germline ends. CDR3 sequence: CASSSRDSNQPQHF. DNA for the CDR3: TGTGCCAGCAGTTCCCGGGACAGCAATCAGCCCCAGCATTTT.

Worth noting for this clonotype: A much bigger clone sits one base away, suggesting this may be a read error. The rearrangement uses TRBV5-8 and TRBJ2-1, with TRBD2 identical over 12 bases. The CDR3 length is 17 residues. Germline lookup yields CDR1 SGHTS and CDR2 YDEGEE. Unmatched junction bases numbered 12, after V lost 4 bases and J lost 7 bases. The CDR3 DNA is TGTGCCAGCAGCCCTGAGACTAGCGGGAGTAGGTCGAATGAGCAGTTCTTC. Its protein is CASSPETSGSRSNEQFF. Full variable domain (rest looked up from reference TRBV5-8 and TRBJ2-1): EAGVTQSPTHLIKTRGQQATLRCSPISGHTSVYWYQQALGLGLQFLLWYDEGEERNRGNFPPRFSGRQFPNYSSELNVNALELEDSALYLCASSPETSGSRSNEQFFGPGTRLTVL.

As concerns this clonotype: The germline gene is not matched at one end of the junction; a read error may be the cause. The CDR3 sequence is CASSYRTSVRPGELFF. CDR3 nucleotide sequence: TGTGCCAGCAGTTACCGGACTAGCGTGAGGCCCGGGGAGCTTTTTTTT. J is TRBJ2-2 and V is TRBV6-6, with TRBD2 matching over 9 bases. The CDR3 consists of 16 residues. Germline loops: CDR1 MNHNY, CDR2 SVGAGI (reference sequence).

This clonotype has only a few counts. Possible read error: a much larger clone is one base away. In nucleotides, the CDR3 is TGCGCCAGCAGCTTTATGGCAGATGAAAAACTGTTTTTT. It specifies CASSFMADEKLFF. The J gene is TRBJ1-4, the V gene TRBV5-1; D not resolved. Germline-derived CDR1 and CDR2 are SGHRS and YFSETQ. The CDR3 consists of 13 residues. V was shortened by 2 bases and J by 6 bases, with 8 bases between the two germline ends.

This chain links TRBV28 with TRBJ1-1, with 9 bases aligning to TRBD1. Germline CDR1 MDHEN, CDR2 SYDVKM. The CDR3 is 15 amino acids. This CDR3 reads CVSRDSDRGWTEAFF. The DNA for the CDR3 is TGTGTTAGCAGAGACTCGGACAGGGGTTGGACTGAAGCTTTCTTT.

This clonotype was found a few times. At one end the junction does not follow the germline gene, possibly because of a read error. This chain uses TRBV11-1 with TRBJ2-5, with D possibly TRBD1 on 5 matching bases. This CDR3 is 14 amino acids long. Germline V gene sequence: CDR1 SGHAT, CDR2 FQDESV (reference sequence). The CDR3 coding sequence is TGTGTCAGCAGCTTACACAGGTTGCAAGAGACCCAGTACTTC. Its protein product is CVSSLHRLQETQYF.

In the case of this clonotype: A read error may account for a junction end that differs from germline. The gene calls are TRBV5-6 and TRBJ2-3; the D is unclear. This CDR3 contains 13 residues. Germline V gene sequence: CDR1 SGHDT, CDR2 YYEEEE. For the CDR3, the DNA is TGTGCCAGCAGCTTGGGAGCGAGTGATATGCAGTATTTT. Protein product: CASSLGASDMQYF.

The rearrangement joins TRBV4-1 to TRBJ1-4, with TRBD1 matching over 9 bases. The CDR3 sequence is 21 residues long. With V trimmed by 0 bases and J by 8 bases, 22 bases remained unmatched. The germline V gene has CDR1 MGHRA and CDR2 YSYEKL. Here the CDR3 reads CASSQDLSRDRDCPLREKLFF. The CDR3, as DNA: TGCGCCAGCAGCCAAGATTTGTCCCGGGACAGGGACTGCCCACTTCGCGAAAAACTGTTTTTT.

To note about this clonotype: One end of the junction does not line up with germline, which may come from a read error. The CDR3 protein is CASSPGPNSEAFF. CDR3 nucleotides: TGTGCCAGCAGCCCGGGTCCAAACAGTGAAGCTTTCTTT. This sequence joins TRBV11-3 and TRBJ1-1; D is unresolved. CDR1 and CDR2 (germline): SGHNT, YENEEA. This CDR3 region has 13 residues.

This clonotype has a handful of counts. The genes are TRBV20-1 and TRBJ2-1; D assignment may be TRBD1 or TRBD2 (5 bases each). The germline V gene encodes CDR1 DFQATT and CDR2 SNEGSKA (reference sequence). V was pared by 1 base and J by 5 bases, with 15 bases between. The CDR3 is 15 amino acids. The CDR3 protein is CSARGGAGHNNEQFF. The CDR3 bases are TGCAGTGCTAGAGGAGGGGCTGGCCACAACAATGAGCAGTTCTTC.

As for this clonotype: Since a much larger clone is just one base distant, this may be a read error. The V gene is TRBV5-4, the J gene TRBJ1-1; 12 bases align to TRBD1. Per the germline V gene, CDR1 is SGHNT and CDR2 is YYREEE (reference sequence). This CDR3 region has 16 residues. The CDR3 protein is CVSSLGDRGHSTEAFF. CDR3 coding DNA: TGTGTCAGCAGCTTGGGGGACAGGGGGCACAGCACTGAAGCTTTCTTT.

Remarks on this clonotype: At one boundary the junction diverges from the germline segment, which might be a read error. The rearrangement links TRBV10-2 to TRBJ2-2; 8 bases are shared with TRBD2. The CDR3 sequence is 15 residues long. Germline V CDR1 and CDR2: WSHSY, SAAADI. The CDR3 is CASSEWTSYTGELFF. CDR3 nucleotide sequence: TGCGCCAGCAGTGAATGGACTAGCTACACCGGGGAGTTGTTTTTT.

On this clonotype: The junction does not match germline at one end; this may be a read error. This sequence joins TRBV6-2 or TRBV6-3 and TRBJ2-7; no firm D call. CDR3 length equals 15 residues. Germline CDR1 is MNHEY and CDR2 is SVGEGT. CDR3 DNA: TGTGCGAGCAGTTACCCCGGAATAGCAACCTACGAGCAGTACTTC. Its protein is CASSYPGIATYEQYF.

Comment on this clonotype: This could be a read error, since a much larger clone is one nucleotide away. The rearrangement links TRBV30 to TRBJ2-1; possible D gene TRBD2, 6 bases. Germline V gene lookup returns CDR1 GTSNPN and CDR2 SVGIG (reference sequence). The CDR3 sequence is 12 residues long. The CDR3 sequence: CVWALGLNEQFF. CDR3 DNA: TGTGTCTGGGCATTGGGACTTAATGAGCAGTTCTTC. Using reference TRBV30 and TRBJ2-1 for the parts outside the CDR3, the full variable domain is SQTIHQWPATLVQPVGSPLSLECTVEGTSNPNLYWYRQAAGRGLQLLFYSVGIGQISSEVPQNLSASRPQDRQFILSSKKLLLSDSGFYLCVWALGLNEQFFGPGTRLTVL.

The DNA for the CDR3 is TGTGCCAGCAGTTTCCCCAGGGGGGGTGGCACCGGGGAGCTGTTTTTT. It is translated as CASSFPRGGGTGELFF. The chain uses TRBV28 and TRBJ2-2, with D perhaps assigned TRBD1 or TRBD2 (7 bases each). The CDR3 totals 16 residues. V dropped 3 bases and J dropped 4 bases, with 15 bases sitting between them. CDR1 and CDR2 (germline): MDHEN, SYDVKM.

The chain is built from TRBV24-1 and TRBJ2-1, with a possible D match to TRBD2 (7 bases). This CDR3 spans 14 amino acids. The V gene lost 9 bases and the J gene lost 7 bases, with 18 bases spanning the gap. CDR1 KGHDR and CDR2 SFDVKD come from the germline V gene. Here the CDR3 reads CATGGAEDLNEQFF. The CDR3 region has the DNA TGTGCCACCGGGGGGGCAGAGGACCTTAATGAGCAGTTCTTC.

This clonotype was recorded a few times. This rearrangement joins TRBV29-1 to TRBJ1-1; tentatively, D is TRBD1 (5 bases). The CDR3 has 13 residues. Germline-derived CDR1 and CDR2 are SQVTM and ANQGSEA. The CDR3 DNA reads TGCAATGTTGAGGGGCCGATGAACACTGAAGCTTTCTTT. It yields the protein CNVEGPMNTEAFF.

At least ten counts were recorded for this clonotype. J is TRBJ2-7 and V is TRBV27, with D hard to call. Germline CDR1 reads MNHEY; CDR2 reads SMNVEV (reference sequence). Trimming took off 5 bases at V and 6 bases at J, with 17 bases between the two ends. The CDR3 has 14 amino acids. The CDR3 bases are TGTGCCAGCAGTCCCTTCTCAAGGTCGGGCGAGCAGTACTTC. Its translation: CASSPFSRSGEQYF.

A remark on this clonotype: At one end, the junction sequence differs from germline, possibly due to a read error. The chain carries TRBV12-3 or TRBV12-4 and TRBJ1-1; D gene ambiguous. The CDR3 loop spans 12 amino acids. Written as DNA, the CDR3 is TGTGCCAGCAGTTTGGGGAACATTGAAGCTTTCTTT. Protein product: CASSLGNIEAFF.

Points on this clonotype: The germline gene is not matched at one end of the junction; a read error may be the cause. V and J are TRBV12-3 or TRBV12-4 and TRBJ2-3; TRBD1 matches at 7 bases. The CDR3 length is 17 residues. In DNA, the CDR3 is TGTGTCAGCGGTTTAGGGGGCCCAGGGGGAGCCACAGATACGCAGTATTTT. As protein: CVSGLGGPGGATDTQYF.

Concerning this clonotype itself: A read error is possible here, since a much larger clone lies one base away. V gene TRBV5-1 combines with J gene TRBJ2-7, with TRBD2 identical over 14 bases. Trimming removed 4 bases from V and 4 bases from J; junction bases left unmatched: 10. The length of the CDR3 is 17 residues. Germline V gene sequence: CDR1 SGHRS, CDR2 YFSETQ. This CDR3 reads CASSIGLAGGGHYEQYF. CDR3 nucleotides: TGCGCCAGCAGCATCGGACTAGCGGGAGGCGGGCATTACGAGCAGTACTTC.

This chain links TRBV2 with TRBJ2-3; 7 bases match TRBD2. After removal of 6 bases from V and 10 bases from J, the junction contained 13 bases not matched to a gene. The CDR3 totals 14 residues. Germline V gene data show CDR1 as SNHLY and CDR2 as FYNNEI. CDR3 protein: CASSREGREDAQYF. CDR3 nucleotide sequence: TGTGCCAGCAGCCGAGAGGGCCGGGAGGATGCGCAGTATTTT.

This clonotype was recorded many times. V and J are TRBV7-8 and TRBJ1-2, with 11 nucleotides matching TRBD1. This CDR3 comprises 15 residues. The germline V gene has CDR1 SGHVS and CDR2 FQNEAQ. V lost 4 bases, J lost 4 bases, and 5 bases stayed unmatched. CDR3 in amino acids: CASSSRTGGVYGYTF. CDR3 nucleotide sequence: TGTGCCAGCAGCTCGAGGACAGGGGGCGTCTATGGCTACACCTTC.

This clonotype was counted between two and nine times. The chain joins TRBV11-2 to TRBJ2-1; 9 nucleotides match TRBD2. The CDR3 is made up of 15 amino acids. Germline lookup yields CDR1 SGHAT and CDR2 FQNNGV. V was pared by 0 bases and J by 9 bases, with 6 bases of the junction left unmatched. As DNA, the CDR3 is TGTGCCAGCAGCTTAGATCCCAGCGGGGGGATTGAGCAGTTCTTC. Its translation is CASSLDPSGGIEQFF.

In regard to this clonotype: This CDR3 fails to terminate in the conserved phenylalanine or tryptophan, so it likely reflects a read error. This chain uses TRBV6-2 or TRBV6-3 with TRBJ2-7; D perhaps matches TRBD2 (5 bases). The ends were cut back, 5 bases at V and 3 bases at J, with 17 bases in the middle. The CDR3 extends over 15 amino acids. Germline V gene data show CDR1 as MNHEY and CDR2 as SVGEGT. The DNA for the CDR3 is TGTGCCAGCAGTGGCCTAGGGCTGGAGGACTACGAGCAGTACTAC. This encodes CASSGLGLEDYEQYY.

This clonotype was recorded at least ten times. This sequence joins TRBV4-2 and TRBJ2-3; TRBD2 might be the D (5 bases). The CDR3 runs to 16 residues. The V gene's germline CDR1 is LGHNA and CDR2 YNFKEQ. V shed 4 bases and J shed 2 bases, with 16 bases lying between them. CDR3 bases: TGTGCCAGCAGCCGTACGGGGAGTTCTAACACAGATACGCAGTATTTT. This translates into CASSRTGSSNTDTQYF.